The next 8 T cell receptor beta chains were all read from a single sample in a study of blood T cell repertoires in COVID-19. The data were produced by immunoSEQ multiplex PCR, yet TCRdb's version contains in-frame clones alone and is incomplete. The repertoire holds some 82,000 clones, with around 91% as singletons. Material: peripheral blood. These receptor sequences come from a woman in her forties or fifties in a cohort sampled during active COVID-19.

The DNA for the CDR3 is TGTGCCAGCAGCCAGGGTTTCGGAAAACTGTTTTTT. Protein sequence: CASSQGFGKLFF. The V call is TRBV28, the J call TRBJ1-4; tentatively, D is TRBD1 (5 bases). This CDR3 spans 12 amino acids. V was shortened by 6 bases and J by 10 bases, with 12 bases between the two germline ends. Germline values: CDR1 MDHEN, CDR2 SYDVKM. The whole variable domain, remainder taken from reference TRBV28 and TRBJ1-4, is DVKVTQSSRYLVKRTGEKVFLECVQDMDHENMFWYRQDPGLGLRLIYFSYDVKMKEKGDIPEGYSVSREKKERFSLILESASTNQTSMYLCASSQGFGKLFFGSGTQLSVL.

Details on this clone: A read error may produce the germline difference seen at one junction end. The chain combines TRBV7-9 with TRBJ1-2; 7 bases are shared with TRBD1. Germline V gene lookup returns CDR1 SEHNR and CDR2 FQNEAQ (reference sequence). CDR3 length equals 17 residues. The CDR3 loop is CASSPLSRDRSLYGCTF. The DNA of the CDR3 is TGTGCCAGCAGCCCCTTAAGCCGGGACAGATCACTTTATGGCTGCACCTTC.

This clone was found once. CDR3 residues: CASSPDKGETQYF. The CDR3 DNA is TGTGCCAGCAGCCCTGACAAAGGAGAGACCCAGTACTTC. The chain joins TRBV7-3 to TRBJ2-5; D ambiguous. The germline gives CDR1 SGHTA, CDR2 FQGTGA. The CDR3 runs to 13 residues. V was trimmed by 5 bases and J by 4 bases, leaving 11 bases between them.

CDR3: CASSLGRTSSGNTIYF. The CDR3 nucleotides read TGTGCCAGCAGCTTGGGACGGACTAGCTCTGGAAACACCATATATTTT. The chain employs TRBV9 and TRBJ1-3, with a tentative D call TRBD1 (5 bases). V lost 4 bases, J lost 0 bases, and 14 bases lay in between. The CDR3 spans 16 residues. CDR1 and CDR2 (germline): SGDLS, YYNGEE. The full variable domain, with the rest looked up from reference TRBV9 and TRBJ1-3, is DSGVTQTPKHLITATGQRVTLRCSPRSGDLSVYWYQQSLDQGLQFLIQYYNGEERAKGNILERFSAQQFPDLHSELNLSSLELGDSALYFCASSLGRTSSGNTIYFGEGSWLTVV.

The genes are TRBV27 and TRBJ2-5, with 10 bases lining up with TRBD1. The germline CDR1 and CDR2 sequences are MNHEY and SMNVEV (reference sequence). The CDR3 has 13 residues. J lost 5 bases, V lost 6 bases, and 3 bases had no gene match. The chain's CDR3 is CASRTGGGETQYF. CDR3 bases: TGTGCCAGCAGGACAGGGGGCGGTGAGACCCAGTACTTC.

The V call is TRBV28, the J call TRBJ1-1; the D is unclear. The V gene lost 5 bases and the J gene lost 3 bases, with 7 bases spanning the gap. Germline CDR1 is MDHEN and CDR2 is SYDVKM. CDR3 length equals 12 residues. The CDR3 loop is CASSLAHTEAFF. The CDR3 DNA is TGTGCCAGCAGTCTGGCACACACTGAAGCTTTCTTT.

The chain employs TRBV10-1 and TRBJ1-2; D is unclear. Trimming shortened V by 4 bases and J by 2 bases, and 8 bases separated the two germline ends. CDR1 is WNHNN and CDR2 is SYGVQD in the germline V gene (reference sequence). There are 13 residues in the CDR3. The CDR3 nucleotides read TGCGCCAGCAGTGCAGCGGACAACTATGGCTACACCTTC. It is translated as CASSAADNYGYTF.

The rearrangement links TRBV6-5 to TRBJ1-2; 7 nucleotides agree with TRBD1. Germline values: CDR1 MNHEY, CDR2 SVGAGI. The CDR3 runs 16 residues. J was trimmed by 4 bases and V by 0 bases; bases with no gene match: 8. The CDR3 protein is CASSYSKGATGYGYTF. DNA for the CDR3: TGTGCCAGCAGTTACTCGAAGGGGGCAACTGGCTATGGCTACACCTTC.